This T cell receptor (beta chain) was retrieved from a study of control samples from healthy donors and cancer patients. The V gene lost 1 base and the J gene lost 5 bases, with 2 bases spanning the gap. This CDR3 has 11 amino acids. Germline V gene lookup returns CDR1 SEHNR and CDR2 FQNEAQ (reference sequence). Method: immunoSEQ multiplex PCR; TCRdb's copy keeps in-frame clones and lacks some. The data contain around 94,000 clones, 92% of them singletons. Worth noting for this clone: Other DNA sequences from this sample encode an identical CDR3 as well.

This receptor was obtained from a woman between 18 and 29 years old in good health. Sequenced material: blood. This chain joins TRBV7-9 and TRBJ1-1; D unclear. The chain's CDR3 is CASSLDTEAFF. DNA of the CDR3: TGTGCCAGCAGCTTAGATACTGAAGCTTTCTTT.